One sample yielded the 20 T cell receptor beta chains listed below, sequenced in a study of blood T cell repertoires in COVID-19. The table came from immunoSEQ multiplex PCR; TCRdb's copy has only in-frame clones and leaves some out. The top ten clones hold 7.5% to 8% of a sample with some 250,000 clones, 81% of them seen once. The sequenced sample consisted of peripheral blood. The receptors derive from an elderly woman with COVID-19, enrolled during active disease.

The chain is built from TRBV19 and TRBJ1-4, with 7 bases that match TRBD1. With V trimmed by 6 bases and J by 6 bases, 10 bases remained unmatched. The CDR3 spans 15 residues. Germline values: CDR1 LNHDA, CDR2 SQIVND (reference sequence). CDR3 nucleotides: TGTGCCAGTAGCACCTTGGGGACAGTCGATGAAAAACTGTTTTTT. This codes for CASSTLGTVDEKLFF.

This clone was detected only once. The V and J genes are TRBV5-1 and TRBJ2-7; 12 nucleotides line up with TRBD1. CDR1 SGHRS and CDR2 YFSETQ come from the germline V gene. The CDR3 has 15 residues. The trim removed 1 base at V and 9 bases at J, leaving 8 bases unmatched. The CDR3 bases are TGCGCCAGCAGCTTGTCTTTTGGGACAGGGGGCTTGCAGTACTTC. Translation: CASSLSFGTGGLQYF. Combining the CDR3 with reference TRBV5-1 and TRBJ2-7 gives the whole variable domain KAGVTQTPRYLIKTRGQQVTLSCSPISGHRSVSWYQQTPGQGLQFLFEYFSETQRNKGNFPGRFSGRQFSNSRSEMNVSTLELGDSALYLCASSLSFGTGGLQYFGPGTRLTVT.

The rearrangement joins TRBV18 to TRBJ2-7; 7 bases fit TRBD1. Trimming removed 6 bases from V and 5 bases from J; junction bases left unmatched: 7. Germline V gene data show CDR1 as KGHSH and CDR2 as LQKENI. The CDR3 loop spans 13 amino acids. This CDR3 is CASSQGTVHEQYF. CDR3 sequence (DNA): TGTGCCAGCTCCCAAGGGACAGTCCACGAGCAGTACTTC. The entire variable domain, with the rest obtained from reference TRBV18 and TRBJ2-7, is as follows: NAGVMQNPRHLVRRRGQEARLRCSPMKGHSHVYWYRQLPEEGLKFMVYLQKENIIDESGMPKERFSAEFPKEGPSILRIQQVVRGDSAAYFCASSQGTVHEQYFGPGTRLTVT.

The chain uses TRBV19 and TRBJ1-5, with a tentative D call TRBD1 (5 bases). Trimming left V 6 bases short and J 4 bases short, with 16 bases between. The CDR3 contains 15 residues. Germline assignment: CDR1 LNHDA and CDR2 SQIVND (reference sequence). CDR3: CASSKGAGPNQPQHF. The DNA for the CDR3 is TGTGCCAGTAGCAAAGGGGCAGGGCCAAATCAGCCCCAGCATTTT. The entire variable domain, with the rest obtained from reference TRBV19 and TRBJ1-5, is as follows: DGGITQSPKYLFRKEGQNVTLSCEQNLNHDAMYWYRQDPGQGLRLIYYSQIVNDFQKGDIAEGYSVSREKKESFPLTVTSAQKNPTAFYLCASSKGAGPNQPQHFGDGTRLSIL.

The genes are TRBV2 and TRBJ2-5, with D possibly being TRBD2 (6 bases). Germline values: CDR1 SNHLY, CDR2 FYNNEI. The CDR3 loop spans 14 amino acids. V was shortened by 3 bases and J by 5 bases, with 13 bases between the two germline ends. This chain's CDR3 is CASSEGRGRETQYF. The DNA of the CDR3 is TGTGCCAGCAGTGAGGGGCGGGGTCGTGAGACCCAGTACTTC.

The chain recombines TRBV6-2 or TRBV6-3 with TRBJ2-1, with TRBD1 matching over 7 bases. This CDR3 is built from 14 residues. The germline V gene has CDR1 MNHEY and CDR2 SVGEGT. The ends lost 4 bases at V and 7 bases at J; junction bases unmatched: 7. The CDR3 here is CASSSGTVVNEQFF. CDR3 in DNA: TGTGCCAGCAGTTCCGGGACAGTAGTGAATGAGCAGTTCTTC.

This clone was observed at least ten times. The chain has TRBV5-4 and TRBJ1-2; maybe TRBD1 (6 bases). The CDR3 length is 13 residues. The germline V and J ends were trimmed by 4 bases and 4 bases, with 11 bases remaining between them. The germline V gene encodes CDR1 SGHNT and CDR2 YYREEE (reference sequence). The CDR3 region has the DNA TGTGCCAGCAGCCTTACAGGGATCTATGGCTACACCTTC. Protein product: CASSLTGIYGYTF.

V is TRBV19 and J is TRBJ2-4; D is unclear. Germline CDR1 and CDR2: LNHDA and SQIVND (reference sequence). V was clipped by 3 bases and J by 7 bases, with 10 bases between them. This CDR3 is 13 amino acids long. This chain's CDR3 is CASSIDRANIQYF. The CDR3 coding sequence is TGTGCCAGTAGTATTGATAGAGCGAACATTCAGTACTTC.

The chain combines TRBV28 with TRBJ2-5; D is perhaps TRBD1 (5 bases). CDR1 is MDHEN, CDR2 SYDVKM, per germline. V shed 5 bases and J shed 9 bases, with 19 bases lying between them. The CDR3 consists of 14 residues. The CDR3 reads CASSHFRVGDPQYF. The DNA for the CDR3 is TGTGCCAGCAGTCACTTCAGGGTTGGAGATCCCCAGTACTTC.

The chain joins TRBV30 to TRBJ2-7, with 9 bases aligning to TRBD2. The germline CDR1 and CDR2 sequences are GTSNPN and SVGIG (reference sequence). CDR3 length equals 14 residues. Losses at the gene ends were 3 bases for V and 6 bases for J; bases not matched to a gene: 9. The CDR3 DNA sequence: TGTGCCTGGAGAGAAGGCGGGAGGGATGGCGAGCAGTACTTC. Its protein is CAWREGGRDGEQYF.

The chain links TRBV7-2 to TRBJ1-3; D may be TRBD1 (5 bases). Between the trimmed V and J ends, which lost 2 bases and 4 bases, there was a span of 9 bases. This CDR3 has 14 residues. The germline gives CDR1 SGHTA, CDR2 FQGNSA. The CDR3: CASSLLREGNTIYF. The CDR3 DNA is TGTGCCAGCAGCTTACTCAGGGAAGGAAACACCATATATTTT. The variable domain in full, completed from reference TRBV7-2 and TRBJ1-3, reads GAGVSQSPSNKVTEKGKDVELRCDPISGHTALYWYRQSLGQGLEFLIYFQGNSAPDKSGLPSDRFSAERTGGSVSTLTIQRTQQEDSAVYLCASSLLREGNTIYFGEGSWLTVV.

In DNA, the CDR3 is TGTGCCTGGACGAGAAGACAGGGCGAAGCTTTCTTT. This codes for CAWTRRQGEAFF. V and J are TRBV30 and TRBJ1-1; 7 bases are shared with TRBD1. The germline gives CDR1 GTSNPN, CDR2 SVGIG (reference sequence). The CDR3 length is 12 residues. Trimming removed 4 bases from V and 8 bases from J; junction bases left unmatched: 7.

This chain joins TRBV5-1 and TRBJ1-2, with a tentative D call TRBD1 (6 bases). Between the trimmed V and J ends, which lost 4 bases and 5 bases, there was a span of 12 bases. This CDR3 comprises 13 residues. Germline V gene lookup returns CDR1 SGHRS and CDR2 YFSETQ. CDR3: CASSQDSSYGYTF. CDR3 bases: TGCGCCAGCAGCCAGGACAGTTCTTATGGCTACACCTTC. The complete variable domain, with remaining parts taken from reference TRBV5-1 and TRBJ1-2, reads KAGVTQTPRYLIKTRGQQVTLSCSPISGHRSVSWYQQTPGQGLQFLFEYFSETQRNKGNFPGRFSGRQFSNSRSEMNVSTLELGDSALYLCASSQDSSYGYTFGSGTRLTVV.

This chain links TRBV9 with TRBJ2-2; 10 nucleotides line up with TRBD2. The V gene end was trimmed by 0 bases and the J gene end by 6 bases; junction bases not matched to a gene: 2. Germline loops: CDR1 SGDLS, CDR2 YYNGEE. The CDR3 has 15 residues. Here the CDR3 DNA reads TGTGCCAGCAGCGTAGCTAGCGGGAGTGCCGGGGAGCTGTTTTTT. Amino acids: CASSVASGSAGELFF.

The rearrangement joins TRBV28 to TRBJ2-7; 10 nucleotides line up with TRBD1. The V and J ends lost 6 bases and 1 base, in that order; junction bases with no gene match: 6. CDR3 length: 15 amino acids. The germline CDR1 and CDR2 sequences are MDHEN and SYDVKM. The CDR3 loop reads CASRPRDRGSYEQYF. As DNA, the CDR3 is TGTGCCAGCAGGCCCCGGGACAGGGGATCCTACGAGCAGTACTTC.

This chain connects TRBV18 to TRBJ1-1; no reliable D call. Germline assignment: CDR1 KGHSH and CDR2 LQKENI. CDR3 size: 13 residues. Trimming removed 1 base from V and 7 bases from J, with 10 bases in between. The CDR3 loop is CASSPHEGGEAFF. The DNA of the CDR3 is TGTGCCAGCTCACCACATGAGGGCGGTGAAGCTTTCTTT. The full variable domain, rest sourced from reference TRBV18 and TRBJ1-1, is NAGVMQNPRHLVRRRGQEARLRCSPMKGHSHVYWYRQLPEEGLKFMVYLQKENIIDESGMPKERFSAEFPKEGPSILRIQQVVRGDSAAYFCASSPHEGGEAFFGQGTRLTVV.

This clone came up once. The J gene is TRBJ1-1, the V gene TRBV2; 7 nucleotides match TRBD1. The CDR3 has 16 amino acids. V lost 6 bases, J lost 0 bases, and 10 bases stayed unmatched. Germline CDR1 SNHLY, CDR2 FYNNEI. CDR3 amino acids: CASRRQGDWMNTEAFF. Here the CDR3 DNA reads TGTGCCAGCAGACGACAGGGTGATTGGATGAACACTGAAGCTTTCTTT.

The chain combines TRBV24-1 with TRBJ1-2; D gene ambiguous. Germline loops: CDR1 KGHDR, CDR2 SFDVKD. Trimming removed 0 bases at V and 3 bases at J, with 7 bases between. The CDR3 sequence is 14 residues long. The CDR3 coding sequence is TGTGCCACCAGTGATTTGACACGGGACTATGGCTACACCTTC. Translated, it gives CATSDLTRDYGYTF.

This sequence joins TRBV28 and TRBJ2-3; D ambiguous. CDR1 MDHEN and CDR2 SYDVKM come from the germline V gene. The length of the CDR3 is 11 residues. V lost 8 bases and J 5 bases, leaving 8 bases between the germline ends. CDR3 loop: CASYQQDTQYF. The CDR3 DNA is TGTGCCAGCTACCAACAAGATACGCAGTATTTT.

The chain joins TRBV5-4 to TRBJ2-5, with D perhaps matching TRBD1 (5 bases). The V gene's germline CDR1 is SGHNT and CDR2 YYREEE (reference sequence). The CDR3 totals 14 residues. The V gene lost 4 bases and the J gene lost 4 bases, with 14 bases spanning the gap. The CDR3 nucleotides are TGTGCCAGCAGCACCAGGGTTGGGGCAGAGACCCAGTACTTC. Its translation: CASSTRVGAETQYF.